The 9 T cell receptor beta chains below come from one sample, sequenced in a study of PD-1 blockade in classical Hodgkin lymphoma. Assay: immunoSEQ multiplex PCR; the TCRdb copy retains only in-frame clones and omits some. The sample comprises about 47,000 clones, approximately 91% of which are singletons, and roughly 5.3% rests with the top ten. Time point of the sample: newly diagnosed, previously untreated cHL patient sample. The sequenced sample was peripheral blood mononuclear cells (PBMCs). All receptors derive from a human donor with classical Hodgkin lymphoma.

The genes are TRBV27 and TRBJ2-3; D possibly corresponds to TRBD2 (5 bases). The CDR3 sequence is 15 residues long. V shed 5 bases and J shed 4 bases, with 16 bases lying between them. Germline CDR1 reads MNHEY; CDR2 reads SMNVEV (reference sequence). CDR3 sequence: CASSHREDRADTQYF. Here the CDR3 DNA reads TGTGCCAGCAGTCACCGGGAAGATAGGGCAGATACGCAGTATTTT.

This chain connects TRBV7-8 to TRBJ2-3, with 12 positions matching TRBD2. This CDR3 region has 16 residues. The V segment lost 2 bases and the J segment 2 bases; nucleotides outside the gene matches: 2. Germline values: CDR1 SGHVS, CDR2 FQNEAQ. The CDR3 here is CASSLLAGGYTDTQYF. CDR3 nucleotide sequence: TGTGCCAGCAGCTTACTAGCGGGAGGGTACACAGATACGCAGTATTTT.

This chain connects TRBV7-3 to TRBJ2-3, with a tentative D call TRBD1 (6 bases). The V end was cut by 5 bases, the J end by 2 bases, with 17 bases between. The germline CDR1 and CDR2 sequences are SGHTA and FQGTGA. The CDR3 contains 16 residues. CDR3 amino acids: CASSQGLTGYTDTQYF. CDR3 DNA sequence: TGTGCCAGCAGCCAGGGGTTGACAGGTTACACAGATACGCAGTATTTT.

The genes are TRBV6-1 and TRBJ2-7, with 10 positions matching TRBD1. The CDR3 consists of 16 residues. Per germline, CDR1 MNHNS and CDR2 SASEGT. V gave up 3 bases and J gave up 2 bases; unmatched junction bases: 7. CDR3 nucleotides: TGTGCCAGCAGTGACCCGGACAGGGGGGACACCTACGAGCAGTACTTC. This encodes CASSDPDRGDTYEQYF.

The gene calls are TRBV6-1 and TRBJ1-5; the match to TRBD1 covers 8 bases. J was trimmed by 3 bases and V by 6 bases; bases with no gene match: 7. Germline CDR1 MNHNS, CDR2 SASEGT. The CDR3 extends over 15 amino acids. The CDR3: CASSRRQGTNQPQHF. For the CDR3, the DNA is TGTGCCAGCAGCAGGCGACAGGGGACCAATCAGCCCCAGCATTTT.

CDR3 loop: CATGQGANYGYTF. The CDR3 nucleotides are TGTGCCACTGGACAGGGGGCTAACTATGGCTACACCTTC. The chain links TRBV19 to TRBJ1-2; 10 bases match TRBD1. This CDR3 contains 13 residues. Germline CDR1 reads LNHDA; CDR2 reads SQIVND (reference sequence). V lost 10 bases and J lost 0; bases outside the gene matches: 2.

This clone appeared once. The chain recombines TRBV7-9 with TRBJ2-1; possible D gene TRBD1, 5 bases. CDR1 is SEHNR, CDR2 FQNEAQ, per germline (reference sequence). The germline V and J ends were trimmed by 1 base and 4 bases, with 11 bases remaining between them. This CDR3 has 15 amino acids. The chain's CDR3 is CASSLVVQGYNEQFF. CDR3 nucleotide sequence: TGTGCCAGCAGCTTAGTCGTGCAGGGATACAATGAGCAGTTCTTC.

This clone is a singleton in its sample. This rearrangement joins TRBV27 to TRBJ1-5; D unclear. This CDR3 comprises 13 residues. The germline V gene encodes CDR1 MNHEY and CDR2 SMNVEV (reference sequence). Trimming took off 8 bases at V and 5 bases at J, with 13 bases between the two ends. The CDR3 DNA follows: TGTGCCAGCCCTTGGCCGGGTCATCAGCCCCAGCATTTT. This encodes CASPWPGHQPQHF.

This chain joins TRBV7-9 and TRBJ1-1; TRBD1 matches 7 bases. The CDR3 runs 13 residues. Germline V CDR1 and CDR2: SEHNR, FQNEAQ (reference sequence). With V trimmed by 10 bases and J by 0 bases, 5 bases remained unmatched. The CDR3 is CATGTALNTEAFF. The CDR3 DNA follows: TGTGCCACTGGGACAGCTCTGAACACTGAAGCTTTCTTT.